This is a list of T cell receptor beta chains from one sample in a study of control samples from healthy donors and cancer patients. TCRdb's table, derived via immunoSEQ multiplex PCR, lists solely in-frame clones and lacks some. The data hold some 41,000 clones, with about 87% observed a single time. Sequenced: PBMCs. Source of these receptors: an older woman with lung cancer. Both conserved end residues are part of each CDR3. The D gene is left open where the match is weak. A row's size may be missing; if present it is once, few, many or a size class.

D gene	clone size	J gene	V gene	CDR3 DNA	CDR3 protein
TRBD1	-	TRBJ1-6	TRBV9	TGTGCCAGCAGCGACCGGGACAGGGGTAATTCACCCCTCCACTTT	CASSDRDRGNSPLHF
TRBD2	once	TRBJ2-3	TRBV5-1	TGCGCCAGCAGCTTGGATCTTACTAGCGGAACAGATACGCAGTATTTT	CASSLDLTSGTDTQYF
-	-	TRBJ2-7	TRBV27	TGTGCCAGCAGTCTAGGACAGACCTACGAGCAGTACTTC	CASSLGQTYEQYF
-	-	TRBJ2-5	TRBV5-4	TGTGCCAGCAGCTTGATGAACAGGGTCGGTTCCGAGACCCAGTACTTC	CASSLMNRVGSETQYF
-	-	TRBJ2-4	TRBV19	TGTGCCAGTAGTATATCCCCCGGCGGGACGGAGAACATTCAGTACTTC	CASSISPGGTENIQYF
-	-	TRBJ1-5	TRBV19	TGTGCCAGTAATTTGGACCTAAACTATCAGCCCCAGCATTTT	CASNLDLNYQPQHF
TRBD2	medium-sized	TRBJ2-2	TRBV5-6	TGTGCCAGCAGCCCGCTGGATAGCGGGAGGAGCGGGGAGCTGTTTTTT	CASSPLDSGRSGELFF
-	-	TRBJ2-7	TRBV19	TGTGCCACCCGACGGGGCTCTAACTACGAGCAGTACTTC	CATRRGSNYEQYF
-	few	TRBJ2-6	TRBV5-6	TGTGCCAGCAGCTTGGGGACTCTTAGGGTGACTGGGGCCAACGTCCTGACTTTC	CASSLGTLRVTGANVLTF
-	once	TRBJ2-3	TRBV19	TGTGCCAGTAGTATCGACGGGACTTCCTCTTCCACAGATACGCAGTATTTT	CASSIDGTSSSTDTQYF
-	-	TRBJ1-1	TRBV28	TGTGCCAGCAGTTTTGGCAGGGCCCAAGCTTTCTTT	CASSFGRAQAFF
-	-	TRBJ1-1	TRBV5-1	TGCGCCAGCAGCCCGGACTGGACTGAAGCTTTCTTT	CASSPDWTEAFF
-	-	TRBJ2-7	TRBV30	TGTGCCGGAGGCTACTCCTACGAGCAGTACTTC	CAGGYSYEQYF
-	-	TRBJ1-5	TRBV7-2	TGTGCCAGCAGCTTAGTTGCAGGCGAGCCCCAGCATTTT	CASSLVAGEPQHF
-	-	TRBJ1-1	TRBV5-1	TGCGCCAGCAGCGTGGATATACGCACTGAAGCTTTCTTT	CASSVDIRTEAFF
-	-	TRBJ2-5	TRBV5-4	TGTGCCAGCAGCTTGGACGAGACCCAGTACTTC	CASSLDETQYF
-	-	TRBJ2-3	TRBV14	TGTGCCAGCAGCCAAGTCGGATTCTCTTTCACAGATACGCAGTATTTT	CASSQVGFSFTDTQYF
-	-	TRBJ1-1	TRBV9	TGTGCCAGCAGCTCTAGGCGAACGGTCGTGAACACTGAAGCTTTCTTT	CASSSRRTVVNTEAFF
-	-	TRBJ1-1	TRBV18	TGTGCCAGCTCAGCAGAGGGACGGCAGAACACTGAAGCTTTCTTT	CASSAEGRQNTEAFF
-	once	TRBJ1-5	TRBV7-2	TGTGCCAGCAGCTTAGATTTCAATCAGCCCCAGCATTTT	CASSLDFNQPQHF
-	-	TRBJ1-2	TRBV27	TGTGCCAGCAGTTATCTTGGGGGCTACACCTTC	CASSYLGGYTF
-	-	TRBJ2-7	TRBV11-2	TGTGCCAGCAGCTTAGTGACAGACTCCTACGAGCAGTACTTC	CASSLVTDSYEQYF
-	-	TRBJ2-1	TRBV4-2	TGTGCCAGCAGCCAAGTCAATGAGCAGTTCTTC	CASSQVNEQFF
TRBD1	medium-sized	TRBJ2-7	TRBV20-1	TGCAGTGCGGACAGGGTGGGGGAGCAGTACTTC	CSADRVGEQYF
-	-	TRBJ2-7	TRBV3-1/TRBV3-2	TGTGCCAGCAGCCAGCGCGTCGGCACCTACGAGCAGTACTTC	CASSQRVGTYEQYF
TRBD1	-	TRBJ1-6	TRBV5-6	TGTGCCAGCAGCCGCGGGACAGGGAGAAGTAATTCACCCCTCCACTTT	CASSRGTGRSNSPLHF
-	-	TRBJ2-7	TRBV9	TGTGCCAGCAGCGTTCAGGGTGACACCTACGAGCAGTACTTC	CASSVQGDTYEQYF
-	-	TRBJ1-5	TRBV29-1	TGCAGCGTTGGGGAAGGGGATCAGCCCCAGCATTTT	CSVGEGDQPQHF
-	-	TRBJ2-2	TRBV24-1	TGTGCCACCAGTGTCCGAGCAGTAGTAGGCACCGGGGAGCTGTTTTTT	CATSVRAVVGTGELFF
TRBD1	-	TRBJ2-2	TRBV30	TGTGCCGGCGGGACAGGGTACACCGGGGAGCTGTTTTTT	CAGGTGYTGELFF
-	-	TRBJ1-2	TRBV19	TGTGCCAGTAGTATAGCCGACAGTCCGAGTGCCTATGGCTACACCTTC	CASSIADSPSAYGYTF
-	-	TRBJ2-1	TRBV3-1/TRBV3-2	TGTGCCAGCAGCCGCTCGGGCCCCTACAATGAGCAGTTCTTC	CASSRSGPYNEQFF
-	-	TRBJ2-1	TRBV9	TGTGCCAGCAGCGGGCGGAGGGGGAATGAGCAGTTCTTC	CASSGRRGNEQFF
-	once	TRBJ1-5	TRBV30	TGTGCCTGGAGTGTACAGGCCTCACAGCCCCAGCATTTT	CAWSVQASQPQHF
-	-	TRBJ2-3	TRBV6-2/TRBV6-3	TGTGCCAGCAGTTACCTTGTTGACAGCACAGATACGCAGTATTTT	CASSYLVDSTDTQYF
-	-	TRBJ1-3	TRBV4-2	TGTGCCAGCAGCCAAGAGGACCGCGCTGGAAACACCATATATTTT	CASSQEDRAGNTIYF
TRBD1	-	TRBJ2-2	TRBV4-3	TGCGCCAGCAGCCAAGATAAAGTAGGGACAGGGAGAACCGGGGAGCTGTTTTTT	CASSQDKVGTGRTGELFF
-	-	TRBJ2-1	TRBV9	TGTGCCAGCAGCGTAGCTGGCTATGGTGAGCAGTTCTTC	CASSVAGYGEQFF
TRBD2	-	TRBJ2-1	TRBV5-6	TGTGCCAGCAGCCTGACTAGCGGGAGTGTCTATGAGCAGTTCTTC	CASSLTSGSVYEQFF
-	-	TRBJ1-6	TRBV27	TGTGCCAGCAGTCGACAGTCCAACCCGAATAATTCACCCCTCCACTTT	CASSRQSNPNNSPLHF
-	few	TRBJ2-3	TRBV4-1	TGCGCCAGCAGCCAAGTTCCAGTGACAGATACGCAGTATTTT	CASSQVPVTDTQYF
-	-	TRBJ2-5	TRBV9	TGTGCCAGCAGCGTGGGCCTCCGCCGTCAAGAGACCCAGTACTTC	CASSVGLRRQETQYF
TRBD1	-	TRBJ2-3	TRBV4-1	TGCGCCAGCAGCCAGCCGGGACAGGGCACAGATACGCAGTATTTT	CASSQPGQGTDTQYF
-	-	TRBJ2-7	TRBV7-3	TGTGCCAGCAGCTCAGGGAAAGAGCAGTACTTC	CASSSGKEQYF
TRBD2	-	TRBJ2-5	TRBV30	TGTGCCTGGAGCCCCGGACTAGCGGATTTGGCCCAGTACTTC	CAWSPGLADLAQYF